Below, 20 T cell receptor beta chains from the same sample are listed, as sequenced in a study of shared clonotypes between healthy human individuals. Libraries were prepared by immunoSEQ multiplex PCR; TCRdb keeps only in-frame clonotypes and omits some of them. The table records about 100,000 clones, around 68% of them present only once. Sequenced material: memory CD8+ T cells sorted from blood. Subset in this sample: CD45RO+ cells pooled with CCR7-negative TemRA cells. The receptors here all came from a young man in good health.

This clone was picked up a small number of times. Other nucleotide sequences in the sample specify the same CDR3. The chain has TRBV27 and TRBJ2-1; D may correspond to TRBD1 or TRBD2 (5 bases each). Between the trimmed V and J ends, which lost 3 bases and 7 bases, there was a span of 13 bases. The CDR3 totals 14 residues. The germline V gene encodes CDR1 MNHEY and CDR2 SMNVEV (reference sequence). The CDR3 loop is CASSFVGAGNEQFF. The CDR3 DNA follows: TGTGCCAGCAGTTTTGTAGGGGCGGGTAATGAGCAGTTCTTC.

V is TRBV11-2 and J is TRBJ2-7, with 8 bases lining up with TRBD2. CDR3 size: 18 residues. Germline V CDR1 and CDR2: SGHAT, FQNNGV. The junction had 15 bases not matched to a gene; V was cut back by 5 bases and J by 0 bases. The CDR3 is CASSPIGRTSRSSYEQYF. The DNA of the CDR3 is TGTGCCAGCAGCCCCATAGGTCGGACTAGCCGAAGCTCCTACGAGCAGTACTTC.

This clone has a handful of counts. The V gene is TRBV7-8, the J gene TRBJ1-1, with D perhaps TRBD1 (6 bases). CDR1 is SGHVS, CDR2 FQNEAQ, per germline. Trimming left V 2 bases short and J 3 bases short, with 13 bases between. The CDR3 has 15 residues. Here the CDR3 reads CASSLTWGADTEAFF. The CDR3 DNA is TGTGCCAGCAGCTTAACTTGGGGGGCAGACACTGAAGCTTTCTTT. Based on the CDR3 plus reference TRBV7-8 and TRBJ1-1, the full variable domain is GAGVSQSPRYKVAKRGQDVALRCDPISGHVSLFWYQQALGQGPEFLTYFQNEAQLDKSGLPSDRFFAERPEGSVSTLKIQRTQQEDSAVYLCASSLTWGADTEAFFGQGTRLTVV.

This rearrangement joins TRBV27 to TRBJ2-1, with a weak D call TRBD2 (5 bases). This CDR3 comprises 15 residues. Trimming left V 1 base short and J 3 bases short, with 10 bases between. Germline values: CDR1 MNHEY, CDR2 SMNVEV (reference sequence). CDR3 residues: CASSLFAGGYNEQFF. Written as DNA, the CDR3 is TGTGCCAGCAGTTTATTTGCGGGTGGCTACAATGAGCAGTTCTTC.

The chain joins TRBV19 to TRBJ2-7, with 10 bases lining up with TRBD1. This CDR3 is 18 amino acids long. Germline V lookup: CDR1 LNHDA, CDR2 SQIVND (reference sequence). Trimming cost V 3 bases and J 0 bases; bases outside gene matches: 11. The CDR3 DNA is TGTGCCAGTAGTATCGCGGTCCTCGGACAGGGGGTCTCCTACGAGCAGTACTTC. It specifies CASSIAVLGQGVSYEQYF.

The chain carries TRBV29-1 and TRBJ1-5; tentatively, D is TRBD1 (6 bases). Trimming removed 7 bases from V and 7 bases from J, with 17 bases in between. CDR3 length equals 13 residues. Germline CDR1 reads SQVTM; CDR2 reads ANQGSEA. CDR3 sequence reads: CSAGGGVGQPQHF. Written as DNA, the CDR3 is TGCAGCGCCGGGGGCGGGGTTGGCCAGCCCCAGCATTTT.

The CDR3 sequence: CASSQTQTTNEKLFF. CDR3 sequence (DNA): TGTGCCAGCAGCCAGACACAAACAACTAATGAAAAACTGTTTTTT. This rearrangement joins TRBV6-1 to TRBJ1-4; D gene uncertain. The CDR3 has 15 amino acids. Germline V gene sequence: CDR1 MNHNS, CDR2 SASEGT. V was pared by 6 bases and J by 0 bases, with 11 bases between.

The CDR3 nucleotides read TGTGCCAGTAAGGCTAGCATGAGGTACAATGAGCAGTTCTTC. Its protein product is CASKASMRYNEQFF. The chain is built from TRBV19 and TRBJ2-1; possible D gene TRBD2, 5 bases. There are 14 residues in the CDR3. V was clipped by 7 bases and J by 4 bases, with 14 bases between them. Germline CDR1 is LNHDA and CDR2 is SQIVND (reference sequence).

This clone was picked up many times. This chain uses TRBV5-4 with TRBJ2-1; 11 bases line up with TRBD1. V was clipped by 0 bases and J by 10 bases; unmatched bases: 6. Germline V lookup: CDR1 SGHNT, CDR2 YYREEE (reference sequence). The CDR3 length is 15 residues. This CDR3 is CASSLGDRGVREQFF. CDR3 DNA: TGTGCCAGCAGCTTGGGGGACAGGGGGGTACGAGAGCAGTTCTTC.

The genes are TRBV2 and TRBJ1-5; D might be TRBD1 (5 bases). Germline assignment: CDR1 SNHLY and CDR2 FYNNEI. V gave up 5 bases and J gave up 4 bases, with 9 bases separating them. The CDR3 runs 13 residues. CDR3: CASSPDSNQPQHF. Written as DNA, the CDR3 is TGTGCCAGCAGTCCAGACAGTAATCAGCCCCAGCATTTT.

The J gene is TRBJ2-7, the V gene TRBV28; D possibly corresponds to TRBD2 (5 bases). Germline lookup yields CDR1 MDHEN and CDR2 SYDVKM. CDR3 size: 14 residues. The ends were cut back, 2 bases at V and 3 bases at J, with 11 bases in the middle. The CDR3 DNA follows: TGTGCCAGCAGTTTACAGAATCGGGGCTACGAGCAGTACTTC. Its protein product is CASSLQNRGYEQYF.

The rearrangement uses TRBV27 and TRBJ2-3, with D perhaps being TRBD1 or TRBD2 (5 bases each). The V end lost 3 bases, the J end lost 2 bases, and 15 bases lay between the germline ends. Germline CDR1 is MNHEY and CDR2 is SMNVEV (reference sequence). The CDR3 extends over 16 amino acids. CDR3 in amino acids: CASSLSSPGTTDTQYF. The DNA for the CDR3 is TGTGCCAGCAGTTTGTCCTCCCCCGGGACCACAGATACGCAGTATTTT.

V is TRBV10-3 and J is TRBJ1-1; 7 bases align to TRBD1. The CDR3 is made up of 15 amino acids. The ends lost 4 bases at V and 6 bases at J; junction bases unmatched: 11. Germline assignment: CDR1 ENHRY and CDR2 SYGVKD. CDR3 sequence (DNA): TGTGCCATCAGTGGCCGGGACAGCGGCCGGGCTGAAGCTTTCTTT. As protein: CAISGRDSGRAEAFF.

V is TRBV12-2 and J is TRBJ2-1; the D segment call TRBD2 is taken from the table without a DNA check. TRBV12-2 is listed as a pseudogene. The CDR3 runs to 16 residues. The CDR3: CASRSPLAGEVDEQFF. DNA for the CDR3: TGTGCAAGTCGCTCTCCACTAGCGGGAGAGGTTGATGAGCAGTTCTTC.

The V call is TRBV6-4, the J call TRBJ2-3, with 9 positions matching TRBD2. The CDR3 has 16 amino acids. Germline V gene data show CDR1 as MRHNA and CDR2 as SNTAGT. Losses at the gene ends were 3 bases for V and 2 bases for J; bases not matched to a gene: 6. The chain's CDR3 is CASSEAAGGVTDTQYF. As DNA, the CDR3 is TGTGCCAGCAGTGAAGCGGCGGGAGGGGTCACAGATACGCAGTATTTT.

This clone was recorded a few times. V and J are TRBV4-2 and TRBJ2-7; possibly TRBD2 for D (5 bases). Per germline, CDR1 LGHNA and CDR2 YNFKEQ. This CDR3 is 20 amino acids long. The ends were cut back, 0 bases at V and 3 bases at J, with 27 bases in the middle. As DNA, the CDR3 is TGTGCCAGCAGCCAAGATCCTCTATTCCAAAAACTCGGGGTGAGCTACGAGCAGTACTTC. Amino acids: CASSQDPLFQKLGVSYEQYF.

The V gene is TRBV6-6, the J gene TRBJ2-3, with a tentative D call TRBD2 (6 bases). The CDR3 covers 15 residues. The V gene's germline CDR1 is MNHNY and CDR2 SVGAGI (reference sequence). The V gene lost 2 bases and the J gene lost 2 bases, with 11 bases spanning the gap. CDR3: CASSYIAENTDTQYF. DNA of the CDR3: TGTGCCAGCAGTTACATAGCGGAGAACACAGATACGCAGTATTTT.

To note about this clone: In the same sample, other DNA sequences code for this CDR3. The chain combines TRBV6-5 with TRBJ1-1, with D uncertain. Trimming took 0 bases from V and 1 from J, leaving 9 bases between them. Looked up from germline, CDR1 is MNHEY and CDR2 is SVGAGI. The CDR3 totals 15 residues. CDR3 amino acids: CASSYSSHGNTEAFF. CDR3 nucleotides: TGTGCCAGCAGTTACTCGAGCCATGGGAACACTGAAGCTTTCTTT.

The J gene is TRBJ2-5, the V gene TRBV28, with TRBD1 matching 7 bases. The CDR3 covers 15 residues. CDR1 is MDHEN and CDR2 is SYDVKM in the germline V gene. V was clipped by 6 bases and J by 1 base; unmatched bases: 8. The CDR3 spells CASRGVDRPQETQYF. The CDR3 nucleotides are TGTGCCAGCAGAGGGGTGGACAGGCCCCAAGAGACCCAGTACTTC.

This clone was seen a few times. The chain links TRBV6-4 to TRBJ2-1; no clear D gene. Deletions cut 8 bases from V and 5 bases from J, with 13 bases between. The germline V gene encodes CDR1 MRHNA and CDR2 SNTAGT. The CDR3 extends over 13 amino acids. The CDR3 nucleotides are TGTGCCAGCTCCCCCTCGATCAACAATGAGCAGTTCTTC. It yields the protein CASSPSINNEQFF.